These 32 T cell receptor beta chains came from one sample sequenced in a study of neurological immune-mediated disorders. MiXCR, applied by TCRdb to the 5' RACE reads, yields one record per CDR3 protein. The table records around 69,000 distinct CDR3 sequences, nearly 3.5% of them present only once. Input material: PBMCs. Receptor source: a man aged 35 to 55 with multiple sclerosis.

This clonotype was picked up many times. The chain links TRBV20-1 to TRBJ2-7, with D perhaps being TRBD1 or TRBD2 (5 bases each). Germline V CDR1 and CDR2: DFQATT, SNEGSKA (reference sequence). The CDR3 is 14 residues long. Trimming stripped 6 bases from V and 3 bases from J, with 18 bases between. Here the CDR3 DNA reads TGCAGTGCCCAAAACCTGGGACGACGCTACGAGCAGTACTTC. It is translated as CSAQNLGRRYEQYF.

This clonotype has ten or more counts. The gene calls are TRBV18 and TRBJ1-5; tentatively, D is TRBD1 (5 bases). Trimming removed 6 bases from V and 1 base from J, with 13 bases in between. This CDR3 contains 15 residues. Germline CDR1 reads KGHSH; CDR2 reads LQKENI. The CDR3 nucleotides read TGTGCCAGCTCTCAGGGATCGGGGAGCAATCAGCCCCAGCATTTT. This encodes CASSQGSGSNQPQHF.

This clonotype was seen at least ten times. The chain uses TRBV4-1 and TRBJ1-2; D not resolved. This CDR3 has 17 amino acids. The V and J ends lost 4 bases and 10 bases respectively, with 28 bases between them. Germline CDR1 is MGHRA and CDR2 is YSYEKL. In DNA, the CDR3 is TGCGCCAGCAGCCCAGAACCCCTGCTGGCCAGTTTTGTGGACTACACCTTC. Translating gives CASSPEPLLASFVDYTF.

Details on this clonotype: An end of the junction differs from the germline gene, which may be a read error. The genes are TRBV25-1 and TRBJ1-6; weak D call: TRBD1 (5 bases). The CDR3 contains 13 residues. The germline gives CDR1 MGHDK, CDR2 SYGVNS. The CDR3 DNA reads TGTGCCAGCAGGATCCTAGGGGATTCAACCCTCAACTTT. Its translation is CASRILGDSTLNF.

This clonotype was counted at least ten times. The rearrangement links TRBV20-1 to TRBJ2-2; no firm D call. CDR3 length: 14 residues. Germline lookup yields CDR1 DFQATT and CDR2 SNEGSKA (reference sequence). Trimming removed 3 bases at V and 4 bases at J, with 12 bases between. The CDR3 DNA sequence: TGCAGTGCTAGGAAGGATGGTTCCACCGGGGAGCTGTTTTTT. Its translation: CSARKDGSTGELFF.

The chain joins TRBV5-1 to TRBJ1-2; no clear D gene. CDR3 length: 13 residues. The V gene's germline CDR1 is SGHRS and CDR2 YFSETQ. Trimming pared 0 bases from V and 6 bases from J, leaving 9 bases between. In nucleotides, the CDR3 is TGCGCCAGCAGCTTGGCCAGAGTAGATGGCTACACCTTC. It encodes CASSLARVDGYTF. The full variable domain, rest sourced from reference TRBV5-1 and TRBJ1-2, is KAGVTQTPRYLIKTRGQQVTLSCSPISGHRSVSWYQQTPGQGLQFLFEYFSETQRNKGNFPGRFSGRQFSNSRSEMNVSTLELGDSALYLCASSLARVDGYTFGSGTRLTVV.

At least ten counts were recorded for this clonotype. The gene calls are TRBV12-3 or TRBV12-4 and TRBJ1-2; D might be TRBD1 (5 bases). Trimming took 5 bases from V and 7 from J, leaving 17 bases between them. There are 14 residues in the CDR3. CDR3 loop: CASSPLFGGGGYTF. The DNA for the CDR3 is TGTGCCAGCAGTCCGCTCTTTGGGGGAGGTGGCTACACCTTC.

This clonotype was seen repeatedly, ten times or more. V and J are TRBV7-2 and TRBJ2-1; D is ambiguous. This CDR3 is built from 15 residues. Trimming took 4 bases from V and 1 from J, leaving 11 bases between them. Germline V CDR1 and CDR2: SGHTA, FQGNSA. The CDR3 sequence is CASSSSRDSYNEQFF. The DNA for the CDR3 is TGTGCCAGCAGCTCGTCTCGCGATTCCTACAATGAGCAGTTCTTC.

This clonotype was recorded many times. The chain recombines TRBV20-1 with TRBJ2-1, with D possibly called TRBD1 or TRBD2 (6 bases each). Germline V gives CDR1 DFQATT, CDR2 SNEGSKA (reference sequence). Trimming took off 3 bases at V and 0 bases at J, with 15 bases between the two ends. This CDR3 is built from 16 residues. Written as DNA, the CDR3 is TGCAGTGCTAGTGAGGGTGGGGGGCGCTCCTACAATGAGCAGTTCTTC. Protein product: CSASEGGGRSYNEQFF.

This clonotype was seen many times. The CDR3 is CASSLERQGADEQYF. CDR3 bases: TGTGCCAGCAGCTTAGAAAGGCAGGGGGCCGACGAGCAGTACTTC. The J gene is TRBJ2-7, the V gene TRBV7-6; 8 bases fit TRBD1. Germline V gives CDR1 SGHVS, CDR2 FNYEAQ. The CDR3 loop spans 15 amino acids. V was pared by 1 base and J by 5 bases, with 7 bases of the junction left unmatched.

This clonotype has ten or more counts. The chain couples TRBV5-1 to TRBJ2-1, with 14 positions matching TRBD2. CDR3 length: 18 residues. Per germline, CDR1 SGHRS and CDR2 YFSETQ. With 3 bases clipped from V and 0 bases from J, the junction kept 5 bases outside the gene matches. The CDR3 here is CASSSGTSGSLSYNEQFF. In DNA form, the CDR3 reads TGCGCCAGCAGCTCGGGGACTAGCGGGAGCCTCTCCTACAATGAGCAGTTCTTC.

This clonotype was recorded at least ten times. This chain connects TRBV5-1 to TRBJ1-5; D might be TRBD1 (5 bases). This CDR3 spans 13 amino acids. With 4 bases removed from V and 6 bases from J, the gap between germline ends came to 11 bases. CDR1 and CDR2 (germline): SGHRS, YFSETQ. In nucleotides, the CDR3 is TGCGCCAGCAGCCCCGGGGGGGGTCAGCCCCAGCATTTT. Its translation is CASSPGGGQPQHF.

About this clonotype: This may be a read error, as it is one base from a much larger clone. The V call is TRBV5-5, the J call TRBJ2-7; D call uncertain. V was clipped by 2 bases and J by 4 bases, with 16 bases between them. Germline CDR1 and CDR2: SGHKS and YYEKEE (reference sequence). There are 15 residues in the CDR3. CDR3 residues: CASSLPEQRHYEQYF. CDR3 nucleotide sequence: TGTGCCAGCAGCTTACCGGAACAGCGCCATTACGAGCAGTACTTC.

Only a few counts were recorded for this clonotype. This sequence joins TRBV20-1 and TRBJ2-3; TRBD2 agrees at 8 bases. With 5 bases clipped from V and 9 bases from J, the junction kept 10 bases outside the gene matches. The CDR3 consists of 13 residues. In germline, CDR1 is DFQATT, CDR2 SNEGSKA (reference sequence). The DNA of the CDR3 is TGCAGTGCTCCGGGACTAGGGTTTGACACGCAGTATTTT. It encodes CSAPGLGFDTQYF.

As to this clonotype: A much larger clone lies a single base off, so this may be a read error. J is TRBJ2-7 and V is TRBV5-1; no firm D call. Trimming stripped 3 bases from V and 3 bases from J, with 7 bases between. Germline V CDR1 and CDR2: SGHRS, YFSETQ. The CDR3 has 12 amino acids. The DNA for the CDR3 is TGCGCCAGCAGCTCTCAAGACTACGAGCAGTACTTC. It codes for CASSSQDYEQYF. Full variable domain (remainder filled in from reference TRBV5-1 and TRBJ2-7): KAGVTQTPRYLIKTRGQQVTLSCSPISGHRSVSWYQQTPGQGLQFLFEYFSETQRNKGNFPGRFSGRQFSNSRSEMNVSTLELGDSALYLCASSSQDYEQYFGPGTRLTVT.

This clonotype was counted at least ten times. The rearrangement uses TRBV24-1 and TRBJ1-1; D gene uncertain. The V gene's germline CDR1 is KGHDR and CDR2 SFDVKD. The V end lost 5 bases, the J end lost 1 base, and 4 bases lay between the germline ends. The length of the CDR3 is 12 residues. The CDR3 is CATSGGNTEAFF. For the CDR3, the DNA is TGTGCCACCAGTGGAGGGAACACTGAAGCTTTCTTT.

This clonotype was picked up many times. The rearrangement uses TRBV7-8 and TRBJ1-6; D is undetermined. The V gene's germline CDR1 is SGHVS and CDR2 FQNEAQ. The CDR3 is made up of 13 amino acids. The V gene lost 3 bases and the J gene lost 10 bases, with 10 bases spanning the gap. CDR3 residues: CASSFTNYSPLHF. DNA of the CDR3: TGTGCCAGCAGCTTCACTAACTACTCACCCCTCCACTTT.

This clonotype was seen many times. The chain uses TRBV12-3 or TRBV12-4 and TRBJ1-1; 7 bases are a match to TRBD1. The J segment lost 5 bases and the V segment lost 1 base, leaving 7 bases of the junction unmatched. This CDR3 region has 15 residues. DNA for the CDR3: TGTGCCAGCAGTTTAGGGACAGGCATGGGGACTGAAGCTTTCTTT. Translation gives CASSLGTGMGTEAFF.

This clonotype has a count of ten or more. The chain couples TRBV5-1 to TRBJ2-2; TRBD1 agrees at 8 bases. Germline CDR1 and CDR2: SGHRS and YFSETQ. V gave up 3 bases and J gave up 0 bases; unmatched junction bases: 4. This CDR3 contains 16 residues. The CDR3 is CASSWTGPPNTGELFF. CDR3 DNA sequence: TGCGCCAGCAGCTGGACAGGGCCCCCGAACACCGGGGAGCTGTTTTTT.

The sample holds many counts of this clonotype. The genes are TRBV12-3 or TRBV12-4 and TRBJ2-7; D may be TRBD1 (5 bases). CDR3 length: 14 amino acids. V was shortened by 2 bases and J by 1 base, with 9 bases between the two germline ends. CDR3 in DNA: TGTGCCAGCAGTTTACAGGGCCCATCCTACGAGCAGTACTTC. It translates to CASSLQGPSYEQYF.

The table lists this clonotype with many counts. The gene calls are TRBV20-1 and TRBJ2-5, with 10 bases that match TRBD2. CDR1 is DFQATT, CDR2 SNEGSKA, per germline (reference sequence). CDR3 length: 16 residues. J gave up 2 bases and V 0 bases, and 6 bases lay outside the gene matches. DNA of the CDR3: TGCAGTGCTAGAGATGTCCTAGCGGGGGTACAAGAGACCCAGTACTTC. This gives the protein CSARDVLAGVQETQYF.

This clonotype showed up just a few times. The chain has TRBV7-3 and TRBJ2-1; 9 nucleotides agree with TRBD2. Germline V lookup: CDR1 SGHTA, CDR2 FQGTGA. The CDR3 length is 16 residues. J gave up 1 base and V 5 bases, and 6 bases lay outside the gene matches. The CDR3 nucleotides are TGTGCCAGCAGCACGAGACTAGCGGAATCCTACAATGAGCAGTTCTTC. It encodes CASSTRLAESYNEQFF.

Many counts were recorded for this clonotype. The chain carries TRBV20-1 and TRBJ2-7; D is ambiguous. CDR1 and CDR2 (germline): DFQATT, SNEGSKA (reference sequence). Between the trimmed V and J ends, which lost 5 bases and 4 bases, there was a span of 12 bases. This CDR3 contains 12 residues. The CDR3 spells CSAPAPKYEQYF. The DNA of the CDR3 is TGCAGTGCTCCCGCCCCGAAATACGAGCAGTACTTC.

This clonotype was seen repeatedly, ten times or more. This chain joins TRBV6-5 and TRBJ2-3; 8 bases are a match to TRBD2. CDR1 is MNHEY, CDR2 SVGAGI, per germline. The CDR3 spans 15 residues. The junction had 3 bases not matched to a gene; V was cut back by 2 bases and J by 2 bases. In nucleotides, the CDR3 is TGTGCCAGCAGTTACGTGGGACTAGACACAGATACGCAGTATTTT. This translates into CASSYVGLDTDTQYF.

The sample holds many counts of this clonotype. The chain is built from TRBV3-1 and TRBJ1-1; no clear D. The CDR3 totals 11 residues. Trimming shortened V by 7 bases and J by 5 bases, and 8 bases separated the two germline ends. CDR1 and CDR2 (germline): LGHDT, YNNKEL (reference sequence). CDR3 in amino acids: CASKGRTEAFF. The CDR3 DNA sequence: TGTGCCAGCAAAGGACGGACTGAAGCTTTCTTT.

This clonotype was picked up many times. The chain is built from TRBV20-1 and TRBJ2-5; D gene uncertain. The CDR3 runs to 14 residues. Per germline, CDR1 DFQATT and CDR2 SNEGSKA (reference sequence). Trimming removed 5 bases at V and 1 base at J, with 14 bases between. The CDR3 coding sequence is TGCAGTGCTTCCTCTGGGGTGGCCCAAGAGACCCAGTACTTC. This sequence encodes CSASSGVAQETQYF.

Many counts were recorded for this clonotype. The chain carries TRBV18 and TRBJ2-6, with D possibly being TRBD1 (6 bases). The CDR3 contains 15 residues. V shed 3 bases and J shed 3 bases, with 9 bases lying between them. CDR1 is KGHSH and CDR2 is LQKENI in the germline V gene. The CDR3 region has the DNA TGTGCCAGCTCACCGACAGGAATTGGGGCCAACGTCCTGACTTTC. The encoded protein is CASSPTGIGANVLTF.

This clonotype was observed many times. V is TRBV7-9 and J is TRBJ2-7, with 14 bases that match TRBD2. V lost 5 bases to trimming and J lost 4 bases; unmatched junction nucleotides: 16. Germline V gives CDR1 SEHNR, CDR2 FQNEAQ (reference sequence). The CDR3 extends over 19 amino acids. CDR3 sequence (DNA): TGTGCCAGCAGCCAAGGGGGACTAGCGGGAGTGGCCCAGCAGTACGAGCAGTACTTC. It encodes CASSQGGLAGVAQQYEQYF.

This clonotype was detected many times. The chain uses TRBV5-1 and TRBJ2-2; either TRBD1 or TRBD2 may supply D (5 bases each). Trimming cost V 4 bases and J 3 bases, with 13 bases left between them. This CDR3 comprises 15 residues. Germline V gene sequence: CDR1 SGHRS, CDR2 YFSETQ. The CDR3 region has the DNA TGCGCCAGCAGCCCCCCTGGGGGTTACACCGGGGAGCTGTTTTTT. Its protein product is CASSPPGGYTGELFF.

This clonotype was found many times. The V call is TRBV5-1, the J call TRBJ2-2; no clear D gene. The CDR3 spans 15 residues. Germline CDR1 SGHRS, CDR2 YFSETQ. The ends were cut back, 4 bases at V and 6 bases at J, with 16 bases in the middle. The CDR3 nucleotides are TGCGCCAGCAGCACTGCTAGAAATCGCGCCGGGGAGCTGTTTTTT. Its translation: CASSTARNRAGELFF.

This clonotype was picked up a small number of times. A much bigger clone sits one base away, suggesting this may be a read error. The J gene is TRBJ1-2, the V gene TRBV7-2, with D unresolved. The CDR3 runs to 13 residues. Trimming removed 3 bases at V and 1 base at J, with 6 bases between. Per the germline V gene, CDR1 is SGHTA and CDR2 is FQGNSA. CDR3 residues: CASSFLHNYGYTF. The CDR3 region has the DNA TGTGCCAGCAGCTTTCTTCATAACTATGGCTACACCTTC. The full variable domain, its missing parts supplied by reference TRBV7-2 and TRBJ1-2, is GAGVSQSPSNKVTEKGKDVELRCDPISGHTALYWYRQSLGQGLEFLIYFQGNSAPDKSGLPSDRFSAERTGGSVSTLTIQRTQQEDSAVYLCASSFLHNYGYTFGSGTRLTVV.

This clonotype was observed at least ten times. The chain uses TRBV6-6 and TRBJ2-1, with D tentatively TRBD2 (6 bases). Looked up from germline, CDR1 is MNHNY and CDR2 is SVGAGI (reference sequence). The CDR3 extends over 15 amino acids. Trimming took off 5 bases at V and 0 bases at J, with 11 bases between the two ends. CDR3 protein: CASSPVDYSYNEQFF. As DNA, the CDR3 is TGTGCCAGCAGTCCCGTGGACTACTCCTACAATGAGCAGTTCTTC.